The clone carrying this TCR beta chain was recorded many times. The antigen remains unidentified. Stated time point: newly diagnosed GD, antithyroid drugs for less than 3 months. Preparation of the TCR library used RNA extracted from PBMCs. Tubes containing EDTA received 8 to 9.5 milliliters of drawn peripheral blood. The authors built TCR beta libraries using iRepertoire HTBI primers and Arm-PCR of CDR3 regions. MiXCR, run by TCRdb on the multiplex PCR reads, gives a single entry per CDR3 protein. The sample includes some 230,000 distinct CDR3 sequences, about 16% of them seen just once. These data are taken from a study of regulatory T cells in long-lasting Graves disease. Study-level information: Newly diagnosed Graves' patients took antithyroid drugs under 3 months.

Per the germline V gene, CDR1 is DFQATT and CDR2 is SNEGSKA (reference sequence). The V and J ends lost 5 bases and 5 bases, in that order; junction bases with no gene match: 6. This CDR3 has 15 residues. Regarding the study as a whole: Repertoires from persistent disease leaned toward TRBV28, TRBJ1-2 and TRBJ2-5.

This chain uses TRBV20-1 with TRBJ2-3; 14 bases fit TRBD2. The clonotype originates from a female donor with Graves disease. The material sequenced was peripheral blood mononuclear cells (PBMCs), taken at new diagnosis, from a patient treated with antithyroid drugs. The DNA for the CDR3 is TGCAGTGCTCGTCGACTAGCGGGAGGGCTAGATACGCAGTATTTT. Protein product: CSARRLAGGLDTQYF.